There are a few counts of the clone carrying this TCR beta chain. Its antigen is not known. A second PCR, run for about 6 to 12 cycles, used a sample-barcoded 5' primer plus a J-beta primer mix. Each TCR beta cDNA got a 12-nucleotide random molecular identifier. CDR3-containing paired-end reads numbering at least 2.5 million came from each sample. TCRdb re-called the 5' RACE reads through MiXCR, storing one row per CDR3 protein. This table has 2 million or so distinct CDR3 sequences, less than 50% appearing once. Germline V CDR1 and CDR2: DFQATT, SNEGSKA (reference sequence). V dropped 5 bases and J dropped 3 bases, with 23 bases sitting between them. CDR3 length: 16 amino acids. This specimen belongs to a study of blood T cells in healthy people across ages. General study results and limits: The study regarded diversity estimates from one million T cells as underestimates.

Sequencing was carried out using blood. The clonotype was recovered from a woman aged 40 to 50 in good health. The rearrangement joins TRBV20-1 to TRBJ2-7; D might be TRBD1 or TRBD2, each matching 7 bases. The CDR3 DNA reads as TGCAGTGCTGCTGAGCGAGGCAGGGGGGGCAACTACGAGCAGTACTTC. Its protein is CSAAERGRGGNYEQYF.